This T cell receptor (beta chain) derives from a study of blood T cell repertoires in COVID-19. On the study more broadly: In each case, the material was cDNA or gDNA derived from T cells, B-cell-depleted T cells, or PBMCs.

Trimming removed 4 bases at V and 5 bases at J, with 13 bases between. The CDR3 loop spans 14 amino acids. Looked up from germline, CDR1 is LNHDA and CDR2 is SQIVND (reference sequence). This table comes from immunoSEQ multiplex PCR, and its TCRdb copy is limited to in-frame clones, with some not included. The data hold 200,000 to 250,000 clones, with 85% observed a single time. Enrolled through a virtual design, the participants were between roughly 18 and 90 years of age and came from fewer than 30 US areas. Cohorts were determined from participant-reported clinical history. This TCR came from a woman aged 50 to 60 with acute COVID-19. Sequencing used PBMCs or T cells enriched from blood (not recorded which). The J gene is TRBJ2-3, the V gene TRBV19, with a possible D match to TRBD2 (6 bases). CDR3: CASSSGDGGDTQYF. The CDR3, as DNA: TGTGCCAGTAGTAGCGGGGATGGTGGAGATACGCAGTATTTT.